What follows are 24 T cell receptor beta chains derived from one specimen sequenced in a study of blood T cells in healthy people across ages. Then a second PCR, running roughly 7 to 11 cycles, was carried out with a sample-barcoded 5' primer and a J-beta primer mix. A single record per CDR3 protein comes from TCRdb applying MiXCR to the 5' RACE reads. The sample consists of 630,000 or so distinct CDR3 sequences, approximately 30% of them appearing once. The sample comprised blood. Receptor source: a woman older than 75 in good health.

The chain couples TRBV7-9 to TRBJ1-5, with D possibly matching TRBD1 (6 bases). In germline, CDR1 is SEHNR, CDR2 FQNEAQ (reference sequence). The CDR3 consists of 15 residues. V dropped 5 bases and J dropped 4 bases, with 15 bases sitting between them. CDR3: CASSLGHPGNQPQHF. CDR3 in DNA: TGTGCCAGCAGCCTGGGACATCCTGGTAATCAGCCCCAGCATTTT.

This clonotype was observed many times. The chain recombines TRBV20-1 with TRBJ2-7, with D unresolved. Germline V gene sequence: CDR1 DFQATT, CDR2 SNEGSKA (reference sequence). This CDR3 has 12 amino acids. The V end was cut by 6 bases, the J end by 1 base, with 10 bases between. The CDR3 region has the DNA TGCAGTGCACTGCTACTATCCTACGAGCAGTACTTC. Translation: CSALLLSYEQYF.

This clonotype came up a few times. CDR3 in amino acids: CASSPAQNNSPLHF. CDR3 sequence (DNA): TGTGCCAGTAGTCCTGCGCAGAATAATTCACCCCTCCACTTT. The chain has TRBV19 and TRBJ1-6, with no clear D. This CDR3 comprises 14 residues. The V and J ends lost 5 bases and 5 bases respectively, with 10 bases between them. Germline V gives CDR1 LNHDA, CDR2 SQIVND (reference sequence). The full variable domain, rest sourced from reference TRBV19 and TRBJ1-6, is DGGITQSPKYLFRKEGQNVTLSCEQNLNHDAMYWYRQDPGQGLRLIYYSQIVNDFQKGDIAEGYSVSREKKESFPLTVTSAQKNPTAFYLCASSPAQNNSPLHFGNGTRLTVT.

The CDR3 DNA is TGTGCCAGCAGCTTAGTACCGGGACTAGCGGGGGGGACCCAGTACTTC. Its protein product is CASSLVPGLAGGTQYF. The rearrangement joins TRBV7-2 to TRBJ2-5; 15 positions agree with TRBD2. J was trimmed by 7 bases and V by 1 base; bases with no gene match: 4. CDR1 and CDR2 (germline): SGHTA, FQGNSA. This CDR3 is 16 amino acids long.

This clonotype showed up just a few times. The chain employs TRBV5-6 and TRBJ1-5; D unclear. Trimming pared 3 bases from V and 1 base from J, leaving 8 bases between. The CDR3 runs to 14 residues. Germline CDR1 and CDR2: SGHDT and YYEEEE. The CDR3 reads CASSSVASNQPQHF. The DNA for the CDR3 is TGTGCCAGCAGCTCGGTAGCGAGCAATCAGCCCCAGCATTTT.

The chain carries TRBV7-2 and TRBJ1-2, with D unresolved. CDR1 SGHTA and CDR2 FQGNSA come from the germline V gene. This CDR3 contains 13 residues. Trimming cost V 5 bases and J 10 bases, with 17 bases left between them. For the CDR3, the DNA is TGTGCCAGCAGCCCGGACCCGGGAAGCGACTACACCTTC. Protein sequence: CASSPDPGSDYTF.

The CDR3 protein is CASSYLREREGQPQHF. The CDR3 DNA reads as TGTGCCAGCAGTTACCTTCGAGAGAGGGAAGGGCAGCCCCAGCATTTT. The gene calls are TRBV6-2 or TRBV6-3 and TRBJ1-5; D unresolved. The germline V and J ends were trimmed by 2 bases and 7 bases, with 18 bases remaining between them. The V gene's germline CDR1 is MNHEY and CDR2 SVGEGT. This CDR3 comprises 16 residues.

Details on this clonotype: This CDR3 fails to terminate in the conserved phenylalanine or tryptophan, so it likely reflects a read error. The chain uses TRBV5-4 and TRBJ2-5; 9 nucleotides align to TRBD1. This CDR3 is 13 amino acids long. With V trimmed by 3 bases and J by 4 bases, 1 base remained unmatched. Germline values: CDR1 SGHNT, CDR2 YYREEE (reference sequence). The CDR3 here is CASSYRGRETQYC. The CDR3 bases are TGTGCCAGCAGCTACAGGGGGCGAGAGACCCAGTACTGC.

V is TRBV3-1 and J is TRBJ2-7; TRBD2 aligns across 7 bases. Per germline, CDR1 LGHDT and CDR2 YNNKEL (reference sequence). The V segment lost 1 base and the J segment 6 bases; nucleotides outside the gene matches: 6. This CDR3 spans 14 amino acids. As DNA, the CDR3 is TGTGCCAGCAGCCAAGGGGGAGGGTTAGGCGAGCAGTACTTC. It translates to CASSQGGGLGEQYF.

This chain links TRBV6-2 or TRBV6-3 with TRBJ1-4, with a tentative D call TRBD1 (5 bases). Germline V gene lookup returns CDR1 MNHEY and CDR2 SVGEGT. With 2 bases removed from V and 8 bases from J, the gap between germline ends came to 15 bases. This CDR3 contains 15 residues. CDR3 sequence reads: CASSYVRQGREKLFF. The CDR3 nucleotides are TGTGCCAGCAGTTACGTCCGGCAGGGACGCGAAAAACTGTTTTTT.

To note about this clonotype: At one boundary the junction diverges from the germline segment, which might be a read error. This chain links TRBV5-1 with TRBJ1-5, with a weak D call TRBD1 (6 bases). The CDR3 has 14 amino acids. Germline CDR1 and CDR2: SGHRS and YFSETQ. CDR3 nucleotide sequence: TGCGCCGGCAGCGAGGAGGGGGGCAATCAGCCCCAGCATTTT. This translates into CAGSEEGGNQPQHF.

This clonotype occurred a few times. This may come from a read error, since a much larger clone is one base off. V gene TRBV6-6 combines with J gene TRBJ2-1, with D possibly being TRBD1 (5 bases). The CDR3 loop spans 14 amino acids. The V gene's germline CDR1 is MNHNY and CDR2 SVGAGI (reference sequence). DNA of the CDR3: TGTGCCGGCAGTAACCGACAGACCTACAATGAGCAGTTCTTC. This sequence encodes CAGSNRQTYNEQFF.

The chain has TRBV7-2 and TRBJ2-5; maybe TRBD2 (7 bases). CDR3 size: 15 residues. Germline V CDR1 and CDR2: SGHTA, FQGNSA. V was pared by 2 bases and J by 11 bases, with 21 bases between. This chain's CDR3 is CASSLKSAGDYKQYF. The CDR3, as DNA: TGTGCCAGCAGCTTAAAATCGGCAGGGGACTACAAGCAGTACTTC.

This clonotype was counted a few times. This chain links TRBV7-6 with TRBJ1-5, with D uncertain. In germline, CDR1 is SGHVS, CDR2 FNYEAQ. V was shortened by 4 bases and J by 4 bases, with 8 bases between the two germline ends. The CDR3 sequence is 13 residues long. CDR3 amino acids: CASSSLENQPQHF. For the CDR3, the DNA is TGTGCCAGCAGCTCTCTGGAAAATCAGCCCCAGCATTTT.

Concerning this clonotype itself: Just one base apart from a much larger clone, this may be a read error. The chain has TRBV10-3 and TRBJ2-5; 7 nucleotides line up with TRBD1. The CDR3 totals 15 residues. The junction had 11 bases not matched to a gene; V was cut back by 8 bases and J by 2 bases. In germline, CDR1 is ENHRY, CDR2 SYGVKD. The CDR3 DNA follows: TGTGCCATCGGCTCCGACAGGGAATCTCAAGAGACCCAGTACTTC. Its translation is CAIGSDRESQETQYF.

The table lists this clonotype with many counts. This rearrangement joins TRBV6-2 or TRBV6-3 to TRBJ1-5; a possible D gene is TRBD1 (6 bases). This CDR3 region has 15 residues. Trimming stripped 6 bases from V and 2 bases from J, with 14 bases between. Germline assignment: CDR1 MNHEY and CDR2 SVGEGT. The CDR3 sequence is CASRWGGLGNQPQHF. In DNA, the CDR3 is TGTGCCAGCAGATGGGGGGGCTTGGGCAATCAGCCCCAGCATTTT.

This clonotype was seen repeatedly, ten times or more. The chain is built from TRBV12-3 or TRBV12-4 and TRBJ2-3, with 15 bases identical to TRBD2. The trim removed 5 bases at V and 2 bases at J, leaving 5 bases unmatched. The CDR3 totals 17 residues. CDR3 DNA: TGTGCCAGCAGTCCCGGACTAGCGGGGGGGAACACAGATACGCAGTATTTT. It encodes CASSPGLAGGNTDTQYF.

As for this clonotype: A much more abundant neighbour one base away suggests this may be a read error. The gene calls are TRBV6-6 and TRBJ1-6; D is possibly TRBD1 (6 bases). The CDR3 totals 14 residues. The germline V gene encodes CDR1 MNHNY and CDR2 SVGAGI (reference sequence). CDR3: CASSYSPGDSPLYF. The CDR3 nucleotides are TGTGCCAGCAGTTACTCGCCAGGGGATTCACCCCTCTACTTT.

J is TRBJ1-2 and V is TRBV3-1; no clear D gene. This CDR3 is 14 amino acids long. Germline CDR1 and CDR2: LGHDT and YNNKEL (reference sequence). V was clipped by 3 bases and J by 6 bases, with 14 bases between them. The CDR3 sequence: CASSHVVGRDGYTF. The CDR3 DNA reads TGTGCCAGCAGCCATGTCGTTGGGCGGGATGGCTACACCTTC.

The rearrangement uses TRBV6-1 and TRBJ2-5; D perhaps matches TRBD2 (7 bases). The germline CDR1 and CDR2 sequences are MNHNS and SASEGT. V shed 0 bases and J shed 4 bases, with 24 bases lying between them. This CDR3 has 19 amino acids. As DNA, the CDR3 is TGTGCCAGCAGTGAAGCGCGGCTGGGGGGGCGGCGTGGTGGAGAGACCCAGTACTTC. Protein: CASSEARLGGRRGGETQYF.

This chain connects TRBV12-3 or TRBV12-4 to TRBJ2-1; 8 bases fit TRBD1. The CDR3 covers 15 residues. Losses at the gene ends were 7 bases for V and 3 bases for J; bases not matched to a gene: 8. The CDR3 DNA reads TGTGCCAGCACCAAGCAGGGACAGGTCTACAATGAGCAGTTCTTC. Protein sequence: CASTKQGQVYNEQFF.

The sample holds many counts of this clonotype. The DNA for the CDR3 is TGCGCCAGCAGCTCTGAAACTAGCGGGGGGACGTCGGGTTTCGAAAACATTCAGTACTTC. Translating it yields CASSSETSGGTSGFENIQYF. The chain employs TRBV5-1 and TRBJ2-4, with TRBD2 identical over 12 bases. This CDR3 is built from 20 residues. The ends lost 3 bases at V and 5 bases at J; junction bases unmatched: 18. The germline gives CDR1 SGHRS, CDR2 YFSETQ.

This clonotype has a count of ten or more. V is TRBV20-1 and J is TRBJ1-4; D gene unclear. This CDR3 region has 13 residues. V lost 5 bases, J lost 9 bases, and 16 bases lay in between. Per the germline V gene, CDR1 is DFQATT and CDR2 is SNEGSKA (reference sequence). In DNA, the CDR3 is TGCAGTGCTCCCCCCCCCGGGGTGAAAAAACTGTTTTTT. It specifies CSAPPPGVKKLFF.

The genes are TRBV15 and TRBJ2-5; D possibly corresponds to TRBD1 (5 bases). Germline CDR1 and CDR2: LNHNV and YYDKDF (reference sequence). V was shortened by 5 bases and J by 11 bases, with 24 bases between the two germline ends. The CDR3 extends over 15 amino acids. CDR3 in amino acids: CATSPGQASLIGQYF. CDR3 nucleotides: TGTGCCACCAGCCCAGGACAAGCGAGTCTCATTGGGCAGTACTTC.